The clone carrying this T cell receptor beta chain was observed at least ten times. As yet, its antigen is unknown. This CDR3 has 13 residues. Trimming took 0 bases from V and 10 from J, leaving 7 bases between them. Germline V gene lookup returns CDR1 WSHSY and CDR2 SAAADI. The data belong to a study of T cell repertoires in cytomegalovirus infection. Study at large: Public TCR beta signatures provided an indication of both CMV infection and a matching HLA type. Study-wide points: Accumulated public TCR beta family frequency recognized individuals carrying CMV together with the relevant HLA. The ex vivo response showed dominance by HLA-C-restricted CMV-specific TCR beta clonotypes.

Each CDR3 protein is one row after TCRdb ran MiXCR on the reads. The table lists 200,000 to 300,000 distinct CDR3 sequences, 8% to 9.5% of them singletons. The chain employs TRBV10-2 and TRBJ1-6; no definite D call. Source material: PBMCs. The TCR originated in a human donor in good health (CMV status not recorded). Some clones in this sample may be carry-over from other donors' samples. In DNA form, the CDR3 reads TGCGCCAGCAGTGAGTCGAGCAAATCACCCCTCCACTTT. The encoded protein is CASSESSKSPLHF.